A single sample is the source of the 15 T cell receptor beta chains below, sequenced in a study of shared clonotypes between healthy human individuals. TCRdb's copy holds only in-frame clones and misses some; the assay was immunoSEQ multiplex PCR. Of about 1.5 million clones in the sample, 96% were seen once. The sequencing input was naive CD4+ T cells sorted from blood. The sample's subset: CD45RA+ positively selected. Receptor source: a man aged 25 to 45 in good health.

The V and J genes are TRBV6-5 and TRBJ2-3; perhaps TRBD2 as D (6 bases). The CDR3 contains 15 residues. The V gene lost 6 bases and the J gene lost 2 bases, with 15 bases spanning the gap. Looked up from germline, CDR1 is MNHEY and CDR2 is SVGAGI. The CDR3 is CASSLVRGTTDTQYF. DNA of the CDR3: TGTGCCAGCAGCCTCGTCCGGGGGACCACAGATACGCAGTATTTT.

V and J are TRBV5-6 and TRBJ2-5; TRBD1 is a possible D gene (6 bases). Trimming took off 4 bases at V and 5 bases at J, with 9 bases between the two ends. Germline loops: CDR1 SGHDT, CDR2 YYEEEE. The CDR3 extends over 12 amino acids. CDR3 DNA sequence: TGTGCCAGCAGCCGCCAGGGGGAGACCCAGTACTTC. Protein: CASSRQGETQYF.

V and J are TRBV5-1 and TRBJ1-3; D remains unclear. Trimming left V 0 bases short and J 0 bases short, with 16 bases between. Germline V lookup: CDR1 SGHRS, CDR2 YFSETQ. This CDR3 spans 18 amino acids. CDR3 amino acids: CASSLGQQVGLSGNTIYF. The CDR3 region has the DNA TGCGCCAGCAGCTTGGGTCAGCAAGTAGGTCTCTCTGGAAACACCATATATTTT.

This chain uses TRBV19 with TRBJ1-2; the D gene is possibly TRBD1 (5 bases). The CDR3 totals 14 residues. V dropped 4 bases and J dropped 6 bases, with 15 bases sitting between them. Per the germline V gene, CDR1 is LNHDA and CDR2 is SQIVND (reference sequence). Here the CDR3 reads CASSSPGTADGYTF. The DNA for the CDR3 is TGTGCCAGTAGTAGCCCAGGGACGGCGGATGGCTACACCTTC.

The rearrangement joins TRBV7-9 to TRBJ2-2, with D unclear. The V and J ends lost 0 bases and 8 bases respectively, with 13 bases between them. The CDR3 contains 15 residues. The germline V gene encodes CDR1 SEHNR and CDR2 FQNEAQ (reference sequence). CDR3 coding DNA: TGTGCCAGCAGCTTAGCCCGACGGACCTTAGGGGAGCTGTTTTTT. Protein product: CASSLARRTLGELFF.

V and J are TRBV19 and TRBJ1-2, with D perhaps TRBD1 (6 bases). This CDR3 comprises 13 residues. V gave up 6 bases and J gave up 7 bases, with 15 bases separating them. Germline V lookup: CDR1 LNHDA, CDR2 SQIVND (reference sequence). CDR3 sequence reads: CASSPGHPGGYTF. The CDR3 DNA sequence: TGTGCCAGTAGCCCGGGACACCCTGGTGGCTACACCTTC.

The chain uses TRBV5-8 and TRBJ1-5; D is ambiguous. The CDR3 is made up of 14 amino acids. Germline V CDR1 and CDR2: SGHTS, YDEGEE. Trimming shortened V by 5 bases and J by 2 bases, and 11 bases separated the two germline ends. The CDR3 sequence: CASRWYRGNQPQHF. The CDR3 region has the DNA TGTGCCAGCAGATGGTACCGGGGCAATCAGCCCCAGCATTTT.

The chain carries TRBV2 and TRBJ1-1, with D possibly matching TRBD1 (5 bases). V dropped 3 bases and J dropped 1 base, with 12 bases sitting between them. Germline CDR1 reads SNHLY; CDR2 reads FYNNEI. The CDR3 length is 15 residues. This chain's CDR3 is CASSEGLLENTEAFF. The CDR3 DNA is TGTGCCAGCAGTGAGGGACTTCTGGAGAACACTGAAGCTTTCTTT.

This clone was counted a few times. This chain links TRBV29-1 with TRBJ2-3; the match to TRBD2 covers 8 bases. This CDR3 is built from 14 residues. Germline trimming cut 4 bases from V and 3 bases from J; bases unmatched to any gene: 6. Germline CDR1 reads SQVTM; CDR2 reads ANQGSEA. CDR3 DNA: TGCAGCGTTGGCGGGAGGTTGTTGACAGATACGCAGTATTTT. Its translation: CSVGGRLLTDTQYF.

This chain connects TRBV7-9 to TRBJ1-4; 9 bases are a match to TRBD1. Germline V lookup: CDR1 SEHNR, CDR2 FQNEAQ (reference sequence). Germline trimming cut 2 bases from V and 5 bases from J; bases unmatched to any gene: 3. The CDR3 totals 15 residues. CDR3 residues: CASSLNRGLNEKLFF. CDR3 nucleotide sequence: TGTGCCAGCAGCTTAAACAGGGGGCTCAATGAAAAACTGTTTTTT.

CDR3 sequence (DNA): TGTGCCAGCAGCTTGGACGGGGAGATCAGTGAGCAGTTCTTC. This sequence encodes CASSLDGEISEQFF. V gene TRBV5-4 combines with J gene TRBJ2-1, with a possible D match to TRBD2 (5 bases). Looked up from germline, CDR1 is SGHNT and CDR2 is YYREEE (reference sequence). V lost 0 bases and J 9 bases, leaving 13 bases between the germline ends. CDR3 length: 14 residues.

The genes are TRBV5-1 and TRBJ2-5; TRBD2 aligns across 16 bases. Germline CDR1 and CDR2: SGHRS and YFSETQ. Trimming at V came to 4 bases and at J to 5 bases, leaving 2 bases not matched to a gene. The CDR3 is made up of 15 amino acids. Here the CDR3 reads CASSGTSGRVETQYF. CDR3 DNA sequence: TGCGCCAGCAGCGGGACTAGCGGGAGGGTCGAGACCCAGTACTTC.

A single count supports this clone. The chain uses TRBV29-1 and TRBJ1-1; D ambiguous. This CDR3 is built from 13 residues. Germline-derived CDR1 and CDR2 are SQVTM and ANQGSEA. The V end was cut by 8 bases, the J end by 1 base, with 14 bases between. The CDR3 protein is CSIKEPTNTEAFF. Here the CDR3 DNA reads TGCAGCATTAAGGAGCCAACGAACACTGAAGCTTTCTTT.

A note on this clone: Different DNA sequences within this sample yield the same CDR3. The J gene is TRBJ2-3, the V gene TRBV7-8, with D perhaps TRBD2 (5 bases). Looked up from germline, CDR1 is SGHVS and CDR2 is FQNEAQ. The CDR3 runs to 14 residues. V was cut by 1 base and J by 1 base, with 6 bases left in between. CDR3 amino acids: CASSLGGRTDTQYF. As DNA, the CDR3 is TGTGCCAGCAGCTTAGGAGGGCGCACAGATACGCAGTATTTT.

The chain couples TRBV6-1 to TRBJ2-4; D perhaps matches TRBD2 (5 bases). Germline assignment: CDR1 MNHNS and CDR2 SASEGT. The CDR3 has 13 residues. Trimming removed 2 bases from V and 9 bases from J, with 11 bases in between. The CDR3 sequence is CASSEPGRGIQYF. The CDR3 bases are TGTGCCAGCAGTGAACCGGGCCGGGGCATTCAGTACTTC.